This T cell receptor (beta chain) was recovered during a study of blood T cells in healthy people across ages. Study-level points and caveats: Measured against age, TCR beta diversity per million T cells decreased in a roughly linear manner. When one million T cells were used, diversity estimates were thought to be underestimates. The percentage of naive T cells correlated strongly with TCR beta diversity. Naive CD4+ cell counts and diversity both ran higher in long-lived than in aged donors.

With 3 bases removed from V and 4 bases from J, the gap between germline ends came to 12 bases. The CDR3 has 14 amino acids. Concerning this clonotype itself: Antigen specificity is unknown.

A second PCR, run for 7 to 11 cycles, used a sample-barcoded 5' primer plus a J-beta primer mix. MiXCR was run by TCRdb on the 5' RACE reads, yielding one entry per CDR3 protein. The repertoire includes roughly 1.4 million distinct CDR3 sequences, roughly 60% of them detected once, and 6.5% to 8.5% sits in the top ten. The source is a man aged 18 to 30 in good health. Material for sequencing was blood. V is TRBV12-3 or TRBV12-4 and J is TRBJ1-2; D might be TRBD1 (5 bases). This CDR3 is CASSFISGAYGYTF. CDR3 nucleotide sequence: TGTGCCAGCAGTTTTATTTCCGGGGCCTATGGCTACACCTTC.